The clone carrying this TCR beta chain showed up just once. As yet, its antigen is unknown. The data were obtained in a study of shared clonotypes between healthy human individuals. Study results and limitations: Clonotype sharing among donors was thought likely to change with sequencing depth.

Sequencing was performed with immunoSEQ multiplex PCR; in TCRdb, only in-frame clones are kept and a portion is missing. The sample includes about 490,000 clones, around 85% of them seen just once. Donors, healthy HIV-negative adults, lacked recent acute infections or vaccinations. There were only Caucasian adults among the donors, and all lived in Nashville, Tennessee. This receptor was taken from a woman aged 40 to 50 in good health. Some clones in this sample may be carry-over from other donors' samples. The sample taken for sequencing was PBMCs.

This CDR3 reads CASSRHEGEQYF. DNA of the CDR3: TGTGCCAGCAGCCGACATGAAGGGGAGCAGTACTTC. The rearrangement links TRBV5-8 to TRBJ2-7; D not resolved. CDR3 size: 12 residues. CDR1 SGHTS and CDR2 YDEGEE come from the germline V gene. Trimming cost V 4 bases and J 7 bases, with 12 bases left between them.